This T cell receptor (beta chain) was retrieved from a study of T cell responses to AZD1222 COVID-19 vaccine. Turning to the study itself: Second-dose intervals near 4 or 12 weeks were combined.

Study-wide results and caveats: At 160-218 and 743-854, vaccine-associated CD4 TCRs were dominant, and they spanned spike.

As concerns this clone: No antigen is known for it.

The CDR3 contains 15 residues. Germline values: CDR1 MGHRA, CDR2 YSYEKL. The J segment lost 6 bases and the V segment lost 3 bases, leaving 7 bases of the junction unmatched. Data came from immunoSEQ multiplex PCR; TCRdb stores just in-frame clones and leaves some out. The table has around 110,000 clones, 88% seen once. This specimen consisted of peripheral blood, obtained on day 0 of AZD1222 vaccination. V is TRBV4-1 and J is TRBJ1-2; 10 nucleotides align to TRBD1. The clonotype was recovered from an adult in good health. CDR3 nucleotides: TGCGCCAGCAGCCAGACCGCCGGGACAGGGGATGGCTACACCTTC. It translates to CASSQTAGTGDGYTF.